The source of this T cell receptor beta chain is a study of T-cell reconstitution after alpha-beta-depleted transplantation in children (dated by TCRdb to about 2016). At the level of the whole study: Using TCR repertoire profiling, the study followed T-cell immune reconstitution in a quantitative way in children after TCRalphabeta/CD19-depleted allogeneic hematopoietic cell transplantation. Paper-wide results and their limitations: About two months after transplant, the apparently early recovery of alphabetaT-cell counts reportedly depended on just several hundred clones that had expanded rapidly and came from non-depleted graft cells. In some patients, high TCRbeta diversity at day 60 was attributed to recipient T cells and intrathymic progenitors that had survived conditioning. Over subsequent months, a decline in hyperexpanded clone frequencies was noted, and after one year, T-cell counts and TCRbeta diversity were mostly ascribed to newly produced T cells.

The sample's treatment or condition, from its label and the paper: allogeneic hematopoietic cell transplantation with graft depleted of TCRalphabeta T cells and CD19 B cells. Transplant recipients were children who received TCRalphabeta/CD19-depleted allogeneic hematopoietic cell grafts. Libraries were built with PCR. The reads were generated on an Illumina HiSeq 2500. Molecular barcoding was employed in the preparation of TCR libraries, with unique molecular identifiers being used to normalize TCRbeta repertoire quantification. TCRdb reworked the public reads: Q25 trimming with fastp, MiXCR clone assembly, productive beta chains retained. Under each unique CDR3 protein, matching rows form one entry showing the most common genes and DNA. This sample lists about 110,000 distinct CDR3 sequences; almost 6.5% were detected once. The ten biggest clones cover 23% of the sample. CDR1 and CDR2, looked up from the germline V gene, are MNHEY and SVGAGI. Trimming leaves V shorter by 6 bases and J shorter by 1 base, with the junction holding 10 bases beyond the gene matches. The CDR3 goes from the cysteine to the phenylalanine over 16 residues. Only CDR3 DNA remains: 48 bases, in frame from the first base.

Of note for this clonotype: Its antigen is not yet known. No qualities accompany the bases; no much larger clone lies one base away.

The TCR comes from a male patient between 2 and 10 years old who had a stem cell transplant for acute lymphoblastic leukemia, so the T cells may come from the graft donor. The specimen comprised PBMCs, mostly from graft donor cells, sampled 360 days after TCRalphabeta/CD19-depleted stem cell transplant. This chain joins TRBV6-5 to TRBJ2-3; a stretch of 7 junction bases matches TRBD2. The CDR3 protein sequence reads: CASSFRIAGGTDTQYF. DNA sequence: TGTGCCAGCAGCTTCCGGATAGCGGGTGGCACAGATACGCAGTATTTT.